This is a list of T cell receptor beta chains from one sample in a study of blood T cell repertoires in COVID-19. Sequencing used immunoSEQ multiplex PCR; TCRdb keeps in-frame clones, though not all of them. The repertoire has roughly 140,000 clones, more than 75% of them found once; the top ten carry 5.4%. Sequencing was done on a sample of peripheral blood. The receptors were gathered from a human donor in a cohort sampled during active COVID-19. Each CDR3 is given with its conserved first and last residue.

CDR3 protein: CATPGGGGGYTF
CDR3 length: 12
V gene: TRBV15
J gene: TRBJ1-2

CDR3 protein: CASRIGQGYGYTF
CDR3 length: 13
V gene: TRBV28
J gene: TRBJ1-2

CDR3 protein: CASIDPRGGIYEQYF
CDR3 length: 15
V gene: TRBV2
J gene: TRBJ2-7

CDR3 protein: CASAPSGEGEQYF
CDR3 length: 13
V gene: TRBV18
J gene: TRBJ2-7

CDR3 protein: CASSESSRDEQFF
CDR3 length: 13
V gene: TRBV7-2
J gene: TRBJ2-1

CDR3 protein: CASSSGTANTEAFF
CDR3 length: 14
V gene: TRBV28
J gene: TRBJ1-1

CDR3 protein: CASSTGTSGYEQYF
CDR3 length: 14
V gene: TRBV7-9
J gene: TRBJ2-7

CDR3 protein: CASSLVAVVSKNIQYF
CDR3 length: 16
V gene: TRBV7-2
J gene: TRBJ2-4

CDR3 protein: CASSFRQANSPLHF
CDR3 length: 14
V gene: TRBV5-6
J gene: TRBJ1-6

CDR3 protein: CASSQDVRQAGRDGELFF
CDR3 length: 18
V gene: TRBV3-1/TRBV3-2
J gene: TRBJ2-2

CDR3 protein: CASSFRYGRGAGELFF
CDR3 length: 16
V gene: TRBV28
J gene: TRBJ2-2

CDR3 protein: CASSGWTGGYNEQFF
CDR3 length: 15
V gene: TRBV7-2
J gene: TRBJ2-1

CDR3 protein: CASSLTVPGQGRSPLHF
CDR3 length: 17
V gene: TRBV7-3
J gene: TRBJ1-6

CDR3 protein: CASSRQNSNQPQHF
CDR3 length: 14
V gene: TRBV3-1/TRBV3-2
J gene: TRBJ1-5

CDR3 protein: CASSQPPGQGSTEAFF
CDR3 length: 16
V gene: TRBV28
J gene: TRBJ1-1

CDR3 protein: CASSIRDRDPNTEAFF
CDR3 length: 16
V gene: TRBV4-2
J gene: TRBJ1-1

CDR3 protein: CASTQTSGYGEQYF
CDR3 length: 14
V gene: TRBV7-8
J gene: TRBJ2-7

CDR3 protein: CASSLMPRETDTQYF
CDR3 length: 15
V gene: TRBV5-1
J gene: TRBJ2-3

CDR3 protein: CASSSLAGETTDTQYF
CDR3 length: 16
V gene: TRBV7-6
J gene: TRBJ2-3

CDR3 protein: CASSSRGDGNTIYF
CDR3 length: 14
V gene: TRBV5-1
J gene: TRBJ1-3

CDR3 protein: CASSFYRDRGRLDRPNTEAFF
CDR3 length: 21
V gene: TRBV5-1
J gene: TRBJ1-1

CDR3 protein: CASSDRGFTSLPYNEQFF
CDR3 length: 18
V gene: TRBV6-4
J gene: TRBJ2-1

CDR3 protein: CASSPRDTGELFF
CDR3 length: 13
V gene: TRBV6-2/TRBV6-3
J gene: TRBJ2-2

CDR3 protein: CASSLAAGKVEQYF
CDR3 length: 14
V gene: TRBV5-1
J gene: TRBJ2-7

CDR3 protein: CAWSDTGRSPLHF
CDR3 length: 13
V gene: TRBV30
J gene: TRBJ1-6

CDR3 protein: CASRTQARDTQYF
CDR3 length: 13
V gene: TRBV28
J gene: TRBJ2-3

CDR3 protein: CASIQRGSSDQPQHF
CDR3 length: 15
V gene: TRBV19
J gene: TRBJ1-5

CDR3 protein: CASSPRSGSLTDTQYF
CDR3 length: 16
V gene: TRBV7-3
J gene: TRBJ2-3

CDR3 protein: CASSRQSPANTIYF
CDR3 length: 14
V gene: TRBV6-5
J gene: TRBJ1-3

CDR3 protein: CASSLRDTYEQYF
CDR3 length: 13
V gene: TRBV27
J gene: TRBJ2-7

CDR3 protein: CASRRPGTLTSYNEQFF
CDR3 length: 17
V gene: TRBV27
J gene: TRBJ2-1

CDR3 protein: CASSQDIGRIQYF
CDR3 length: 13
V gene: TRBV4-1
J gene: TRBJ2-5

CDR3 protein: CASSQEGVGQQNYGYTF
CDR3 length: 17
V gene: TRBV4-1
J gene: TRBJ1-2

CDR3 protein: CASSPLDRDGNTIYF
CDR3 length: 15
V gene: TRBV18
J gene: TRBJ1-3

CDR3 protein: CASSEGSGLNEQYF
CDR3 length: 14
V gene: TRBV19
J gene: TRBJ2-7

CDR3 protein: CASSLTGTGELFF
CDR3 length: 13
V gene: TRBV5-6
J gene: TRBJ2-2

CDR3 protein: CASRSAPAGEGEQYF
CDR3 length: 15
V gene: TRBV28
J gene: TRBJ2-7

CDR3 protein: CASSLRGTSGQNEQFF
CDR3 length: 16
V gene: TRBV27
J gene: TRBJ2-1

CDR3 protein: CARSSRDPSYEQYF
CDR3 length: 14
V gene: TRBV5-3
J gene: TRBJ2-7

CDR3 protein: CASNLGLGNSPLHF
CDR3 length: 14
V gene: TRBV28
J gene: TRBJ1-6

CDR3 protein: CASRDGGRGYEQFF
CDR3 length: 14
V gene: TRBV2
J gene: TRBJ2-1

CDR3 protein: CASGWDRSAEQYF
CDR3 length: 13
V gene: TRBV12-5
J gene: TRBJ2-7

CDR3 protein: CASSSGQGFNTEAFF
CDR3 length: 15
V gene: TRBV5-1
J gene: TRBJ1-1

CDR3 protein: CASSLLGGDAEAFF
CDR3 length: 14
V gene: TRBV5-1
J gene: TRBJ1-1

CDR3 protein: CASSPYRQGLDEKLFF
CDR3 length: 16
V gene: TRBV5-1
J gene: TRBJ1-4

CDR3 protein: CASSLQRGGDRETQYF
CDR3 length: 16
V gene: TRBV19
J gene: TRBJ2-5

CDR3 protein: CASTPTRGNTGELFF
CDR3 length: 15
V gene: TRBV19
J gene: TRBJ2-2

CDR3 protein: CASSEQSGETQYF
CDR3 length: 13
V gene: TRBV5-1
J gene: TRBJ2-5